The source of this T cell receptor (beta chain) is a study of spatial heterogeneity in lung cancer. Whole-study context: The study consistently detected more beta-chain than alpha-chain sequences. Counts of TCR transcripts in tumor regions correlated strongly with a T cell module score (derived from matched bulk RNA-seq). Findings and limits, study-wide: One measure, the expanded intratumoral alpha and beta TCR count, tracked tumor mutation counts.

This CDR3 has 18 residues. V lost 3 bases and J lost 2; bases outside the gene matches: 11. Time point described: sample taken at primary tumor resection. The input material, whole RNA from tumor, nontumor lung or frozen PBMC, was sequenced unsorted. TCRdb processed the 5' RACE reads anew with MiXCR; each CDR3 protein has one entry. The sample carries 11,000 to 15,000 distinct CDR3 sequences, around 5% recorded once. This clonotype was found a few times. The antigen is undetermined. This beta chain is an unintended read in a library built for alpha chains; its size means little. The rearrangement joins TRBV12-3 or TRBV12-4 to TRBJ2-3; 10 bases agree with TRBD2. Here the sequenced sample was lung tumor tissue, taken at surgery. The receptor was derived from a female donor with early-stage non-small cell lung cancer. The DNA of the CDR3 is TGTGCCAGCAGTTTCCCCCCGGCTAGCGGGGGATCCACAGATACGCAGTATTTT. It is translated as CASSFPPASGGSTDTQYF.